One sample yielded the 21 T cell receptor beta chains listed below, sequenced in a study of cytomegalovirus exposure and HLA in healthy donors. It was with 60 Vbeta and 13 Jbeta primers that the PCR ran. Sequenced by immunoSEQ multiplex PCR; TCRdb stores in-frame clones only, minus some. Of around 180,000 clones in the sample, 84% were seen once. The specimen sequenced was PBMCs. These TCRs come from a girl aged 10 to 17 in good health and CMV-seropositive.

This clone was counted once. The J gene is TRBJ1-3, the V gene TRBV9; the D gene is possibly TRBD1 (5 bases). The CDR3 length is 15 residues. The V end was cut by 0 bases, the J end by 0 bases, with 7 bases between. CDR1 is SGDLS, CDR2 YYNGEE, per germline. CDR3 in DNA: TGTGCCAGCAGCGTAGGGGACTCCTCTGGAAACACCATATATTTT. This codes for CASSVGDSSGNTIYF.

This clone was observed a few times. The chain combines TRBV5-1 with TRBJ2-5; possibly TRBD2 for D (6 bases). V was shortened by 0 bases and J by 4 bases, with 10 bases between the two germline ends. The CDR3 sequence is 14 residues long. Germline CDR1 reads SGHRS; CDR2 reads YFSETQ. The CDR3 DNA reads TGCGCCAGCAGCTTGGATGGGCGGGGAGAGACCCAGTACTTC. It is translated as CASSLDGRGETQYF.

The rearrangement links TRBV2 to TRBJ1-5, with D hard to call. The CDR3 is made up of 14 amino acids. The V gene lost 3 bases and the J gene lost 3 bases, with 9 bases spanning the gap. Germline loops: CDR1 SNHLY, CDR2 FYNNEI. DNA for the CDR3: TGTGCCAGCAGTGACACGGACTTCAATCAGCCCCAGCATTTT. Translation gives CASSDTDFNQPQHF.

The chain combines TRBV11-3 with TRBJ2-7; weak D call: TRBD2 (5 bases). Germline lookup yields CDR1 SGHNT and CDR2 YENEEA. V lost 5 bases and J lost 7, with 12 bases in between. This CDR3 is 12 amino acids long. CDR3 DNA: TGTGCCAGCAGCCAAAGGGAGCGGGAGCAGTACTTC. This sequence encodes CASSQREREQYF.

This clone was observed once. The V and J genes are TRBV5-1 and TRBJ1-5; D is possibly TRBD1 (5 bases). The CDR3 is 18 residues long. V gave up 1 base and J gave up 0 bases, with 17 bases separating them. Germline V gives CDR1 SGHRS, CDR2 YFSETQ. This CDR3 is CASSLWGSSTDSNQPQHF. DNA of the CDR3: TGCGCCAGCAGCTTGTGGGGCAGTTCGACCGATAGCAATCAGCCCCAGCATTTT. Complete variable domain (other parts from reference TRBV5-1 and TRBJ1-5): KAGVTQTPRYLIKTRGQQVTLSCSPISGHRSVSWYQQTPGQGLQFLFEYFSETQRNKGNFPGRFSGRQFSNSRSEMNVSTLELGDSALYLCASSLWGSSTDSNQPQHFGDGTRLSIL.

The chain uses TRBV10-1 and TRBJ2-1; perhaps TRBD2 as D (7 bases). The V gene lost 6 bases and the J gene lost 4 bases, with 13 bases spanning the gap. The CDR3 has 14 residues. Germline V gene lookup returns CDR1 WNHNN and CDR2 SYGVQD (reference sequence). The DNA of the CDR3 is TGCGCCAGCAGGGCGGGGGCGCAGTACAATGAGCAGTTCTTC. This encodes CASRAGAQYNEQFF.

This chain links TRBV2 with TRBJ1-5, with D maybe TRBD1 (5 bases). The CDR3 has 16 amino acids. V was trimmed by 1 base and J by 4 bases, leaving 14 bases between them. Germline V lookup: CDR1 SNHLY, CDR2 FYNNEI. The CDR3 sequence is CASSEGAGLGNQPQHF. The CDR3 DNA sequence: TGTGCCAGCAGTGAAGGAGCAGGGTTGGGGAATCAGCCCCAGCATTTT.

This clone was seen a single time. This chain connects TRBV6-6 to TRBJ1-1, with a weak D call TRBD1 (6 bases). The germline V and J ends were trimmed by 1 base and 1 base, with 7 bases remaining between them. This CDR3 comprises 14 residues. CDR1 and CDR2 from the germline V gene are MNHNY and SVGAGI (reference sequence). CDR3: CASSYLTGNTEAFF. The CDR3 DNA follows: TGTGCCAGCAGTTACTTGACAGGGAACACTGAAGCTTTCTTT.

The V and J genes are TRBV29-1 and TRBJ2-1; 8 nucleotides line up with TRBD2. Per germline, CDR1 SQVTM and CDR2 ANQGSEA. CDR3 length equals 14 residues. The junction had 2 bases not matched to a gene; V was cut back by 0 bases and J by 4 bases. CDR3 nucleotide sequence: TGCAGCGTTGAAGATAGCGGGGAATACAATGAGCAGTTCTTC. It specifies CSVEDSGEYNEQFF.

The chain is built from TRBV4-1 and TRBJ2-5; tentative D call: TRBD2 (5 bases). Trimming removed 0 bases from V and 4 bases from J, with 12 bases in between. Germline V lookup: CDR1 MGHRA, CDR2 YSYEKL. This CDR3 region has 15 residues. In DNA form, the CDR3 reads TGCGCCAGCAGCCAAGAGTACGGGGATAGAGAGACCCAGTACTTC. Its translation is CASSQEYGDRETQYF.

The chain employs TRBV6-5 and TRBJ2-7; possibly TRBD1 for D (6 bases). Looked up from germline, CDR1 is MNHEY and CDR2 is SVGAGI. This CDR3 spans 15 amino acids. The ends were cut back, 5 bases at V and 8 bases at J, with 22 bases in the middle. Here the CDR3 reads CASSGAGVPPFQQYF. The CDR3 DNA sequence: TGTGCCAGCAGTGGGGCAGGGGTTCCCCCTTTCCAGCAGTACTTC.

The CDR3 DNA follows: TGTGCCAGCAGCTTGGGACAGGGGAATGGCTACACCTTC. This sequence encodes CASSLGQGNGYTF. This chain joins TRBV7-6 and TRBJ1-2; TRBD1 matches at 10 bases. J gave up 6 bases and V 3 bases, and 1 base lay outside the gene matches. Germline V gene data show CDR1 as SGHVS and CDR2 as FNYEAQ. This CDR3 contains 13 residues.

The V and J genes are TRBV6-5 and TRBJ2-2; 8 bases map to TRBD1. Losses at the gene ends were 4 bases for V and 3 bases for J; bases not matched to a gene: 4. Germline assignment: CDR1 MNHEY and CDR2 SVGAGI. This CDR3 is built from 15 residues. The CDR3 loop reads CASSSGQGDTGELFF. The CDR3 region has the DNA TGTGCCAGCAGTTCCGGACAGGGAGACACCGGGGAGCTGTTTTTT.

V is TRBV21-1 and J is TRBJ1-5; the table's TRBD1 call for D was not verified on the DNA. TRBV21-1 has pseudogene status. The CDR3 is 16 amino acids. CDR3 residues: CASSKGDRGIDQPQHF. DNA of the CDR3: TGTGCCAGCAGCAAAGGGGACAGGGGGATCGATCAGCCCCAGCATTTT.

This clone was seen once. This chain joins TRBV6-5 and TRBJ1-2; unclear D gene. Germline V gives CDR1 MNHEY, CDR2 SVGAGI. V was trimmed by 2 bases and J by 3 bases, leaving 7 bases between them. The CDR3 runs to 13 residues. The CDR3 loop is CASSYLADYGYTF. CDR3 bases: TGTGCCAGCAGTTACCTGGCAGACTATGGCTACACCTTC.

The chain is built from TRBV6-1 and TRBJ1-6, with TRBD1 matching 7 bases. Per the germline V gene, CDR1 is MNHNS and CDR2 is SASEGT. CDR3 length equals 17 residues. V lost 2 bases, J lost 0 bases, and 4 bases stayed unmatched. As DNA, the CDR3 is TGTGCCAGCAGTGAAATGACAGGGAGCTCCTATAATTCACCCCTCCACTTT. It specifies CASSEMTGSSYNSPLHF.

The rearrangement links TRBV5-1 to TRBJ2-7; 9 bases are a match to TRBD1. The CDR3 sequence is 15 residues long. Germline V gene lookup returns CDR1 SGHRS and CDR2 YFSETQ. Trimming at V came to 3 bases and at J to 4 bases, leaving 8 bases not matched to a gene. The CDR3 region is CASSSSGTGLYEQYF. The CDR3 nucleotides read TGCGCCAGCAGCTCGTCCGGGACAGGGTTGTACGAGCAGTACTTC.

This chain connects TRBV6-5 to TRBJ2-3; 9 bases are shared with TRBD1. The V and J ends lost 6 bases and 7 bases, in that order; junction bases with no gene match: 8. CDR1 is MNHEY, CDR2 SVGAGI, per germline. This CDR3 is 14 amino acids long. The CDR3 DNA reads TGTGCCAGCAGGCGGGACAGGGCTTCTTATACGCAGTATTTT. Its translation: CASRRDRASYTQYF.

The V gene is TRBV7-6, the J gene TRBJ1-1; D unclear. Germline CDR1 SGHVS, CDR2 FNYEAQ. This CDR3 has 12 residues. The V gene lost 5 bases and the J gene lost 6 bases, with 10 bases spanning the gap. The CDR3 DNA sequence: TGTGCCAGCAGCCCCCTCCAGGCTGAAGCTTTCTTT. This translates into CASSPLQAEAFF.

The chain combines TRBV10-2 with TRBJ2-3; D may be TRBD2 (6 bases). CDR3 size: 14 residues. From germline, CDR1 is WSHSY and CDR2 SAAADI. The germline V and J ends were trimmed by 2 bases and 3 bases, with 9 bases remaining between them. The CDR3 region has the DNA TGCGCCAGCAGTGAGCGGGGAGGAACAGATACGCAGTATTTT. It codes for CASSERGGTDTQYF.

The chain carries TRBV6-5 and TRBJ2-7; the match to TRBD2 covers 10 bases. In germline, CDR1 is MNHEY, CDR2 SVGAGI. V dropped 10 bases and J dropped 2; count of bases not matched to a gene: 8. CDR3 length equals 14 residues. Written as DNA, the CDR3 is TGTGCCACCTCTCGGACTAGCGGACCCTACGAGCAGTACTTC. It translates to CATSRTSGPYEQYF.